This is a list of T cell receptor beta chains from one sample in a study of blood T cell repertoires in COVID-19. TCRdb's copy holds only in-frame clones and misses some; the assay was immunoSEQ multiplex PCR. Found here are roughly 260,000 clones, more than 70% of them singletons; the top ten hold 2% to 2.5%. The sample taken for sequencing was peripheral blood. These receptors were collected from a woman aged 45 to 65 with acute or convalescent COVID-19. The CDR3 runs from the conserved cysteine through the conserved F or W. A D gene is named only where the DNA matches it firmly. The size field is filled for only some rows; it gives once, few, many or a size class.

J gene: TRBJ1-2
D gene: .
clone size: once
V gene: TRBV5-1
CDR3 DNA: TGCGCCAGCAGCTTCGAGGCCGGCGACTATGGCTACACCTTC
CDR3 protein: CASSFEAGDYGYTF

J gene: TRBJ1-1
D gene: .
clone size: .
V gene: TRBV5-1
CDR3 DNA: TGCGCCAGCAGCTTGGTAGGGGGGAACACTGAAGCTTTCTTT
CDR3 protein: CASSLVGGNTEAFF

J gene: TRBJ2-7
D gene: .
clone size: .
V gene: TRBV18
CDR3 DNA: TGTGCCAGCTCATATCAGGTGACCTACGAGCAGTACTTC
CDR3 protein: CASSYQVTYEQYF

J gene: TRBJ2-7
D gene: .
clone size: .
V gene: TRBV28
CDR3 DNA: TGTGCCAGCAGTTTATCGGTCCGGGGATCCTACGAGCAGTACTTC
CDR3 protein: CASSLSVRGSYEQYF

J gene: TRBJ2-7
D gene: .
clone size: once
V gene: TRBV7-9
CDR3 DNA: TGTGCCAGCAGCTCCCGGTACGAGCAGTACTTC
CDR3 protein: CASSSRYEQYF

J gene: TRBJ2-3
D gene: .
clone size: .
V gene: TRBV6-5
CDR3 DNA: TGTGCCAGCACCCGGGGGGATACGCAGTATTTT
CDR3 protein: CASTRGDTQYF

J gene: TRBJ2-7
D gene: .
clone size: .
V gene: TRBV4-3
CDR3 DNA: TGCGCCAGCAGCCAAGATCACAGGGAGCTCTACCCCTACGAGCAGTACTTC
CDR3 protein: CASSQDHRELYPYEQYF

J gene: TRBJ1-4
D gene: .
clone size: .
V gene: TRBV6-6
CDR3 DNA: TGTGCCAGCAAACAGGGTATTGCAAAACTGTTTTTT
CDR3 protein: CASKQGIAKLFF

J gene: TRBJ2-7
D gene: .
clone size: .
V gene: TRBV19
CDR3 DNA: TGTGCCAGTAGGGGGCTGGGTTCTAAGGATGAGCAGTACTTC
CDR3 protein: CASRGLGSKDEQYF

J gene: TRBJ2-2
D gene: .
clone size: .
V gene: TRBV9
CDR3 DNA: TGTGCCAGCAGCGTAGGAGGGATGAACACCGGGGAGCTGTTTTTT
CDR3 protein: CASSVGGMNTGELFF

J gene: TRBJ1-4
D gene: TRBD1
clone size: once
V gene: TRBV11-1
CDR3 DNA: TGTGCCAGCAGCCAGGGGGCCTTTAATGAAAAACTGTTTTTT
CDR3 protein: CASSQGAFNEKLFF

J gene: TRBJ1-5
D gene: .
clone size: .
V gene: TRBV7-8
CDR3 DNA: TGTGCCAGCAGCTTCCGGGACATATATAGCAATCAGCCCCAGCATTTT
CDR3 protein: CASSFRDIYSNQPQHF

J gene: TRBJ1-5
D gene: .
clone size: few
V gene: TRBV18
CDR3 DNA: TGTGCCAGCTCACCACGGGGAGTTGGCAATCAGCCCCAGCATTTT
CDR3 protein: CASSPRGVGNQPQHF

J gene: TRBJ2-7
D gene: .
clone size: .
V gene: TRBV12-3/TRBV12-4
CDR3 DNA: TGTGCCAGCAGGCTGACTAGTTACGAGCAGTACTTC
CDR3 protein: CASRLTSYEQYF

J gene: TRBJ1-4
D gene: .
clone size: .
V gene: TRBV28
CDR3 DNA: TGTGCCAGCAGTCGCCAGCGGGGGACTAATGAAAAACTGTTTTTT
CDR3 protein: CASSRQRGTNEKLFF

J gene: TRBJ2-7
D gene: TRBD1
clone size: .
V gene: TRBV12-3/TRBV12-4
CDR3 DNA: TGTGCCAGCACCGACAGGGGGATCTACGAGCAGTACTTC
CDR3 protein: CASTDRGIYEQYF

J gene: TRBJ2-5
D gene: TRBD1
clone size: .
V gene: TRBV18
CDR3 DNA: TGTGCCAGCTCACCTGGACAGGGTAGAGAGACCCAGTACTTC
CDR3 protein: CASSPGQGRETQYF

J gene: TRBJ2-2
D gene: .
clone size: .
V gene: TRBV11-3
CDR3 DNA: TGTGCCAGCAGCTTAGATAACGGTCGTGAGGGAAACACCGGGGAGCTGTTTTTT
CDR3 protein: CASSLDNGREGNTGELFF

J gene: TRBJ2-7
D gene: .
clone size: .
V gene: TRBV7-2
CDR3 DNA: TGTGCCAGCAGCTTTAGGGCAGGGCATCGCTACGAGCAGTACTTC
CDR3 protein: CASSFRAGHRYEQYF

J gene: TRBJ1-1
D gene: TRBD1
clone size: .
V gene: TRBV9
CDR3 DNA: TGTGCCAGCAGCGGCACAGGGGGCAACACTGAAGCTTTCTTT
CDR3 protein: CASSGTGGNTEAFF